This T cell receptor beta chain was recovered during a study of cytomegalovirus exposure and HLA in healthy donors (dated 2017 in TCRdb). For context, the study as a whole: According to an earlier analysis of around 600 of the donors, roughly 180 million T cells yielded 117 million unique TCR beta sequences and about 280 Gb of sequence data. HLA typing covered class I and class II loci at four-digit resolution. Roughly 300 gigabases of sequencing data and tens of millions of unique TCR sequences were included in an early release covering roughly 600 HLA-typed donors. An earlier analysis of approximately 630 of the donors applied high-throughput TCR beta sequencing to assess whether each TCR beta V gene segment acted as functional or pseudogenic. In the later analysis, no new phenotypic data were used to find candidate immune exposures; instead, reliance was placed on TCR beta sequences and their occurrence across donors. Five DR-DQ haplotypes were handled as single units for association and clustering, since linkage in the cohort was strong. Besides the first cohort of some 670 subjects, a separate validation cohort made up of 90 to 150 different subjects was used. Among roughly 400 genotyped donors of the cohort, an average of around 220,000 unique TCR beta nucleotide sequences was sequenced per donor, of which roughly 17% were non-productive. The study combined high-throughput TCR immunosequencing, statistical association of individual TCRs with disease status, and machine learning to predict cytomegalovirus infection status. The study profiled the T cell repertoires of around 700 subjects by immunosequencing and related them to cytomegalovirus serostatus. In a later analysis, previously published TCR beta repertoires from about 670 donors were re-analyzed and high-resolution HLA genotyping was added so that TCR occurrence patterns could be studied. The study was designed to test whether signatures of past pathogen exposure could be identified by cataloging public T cell receptors. Donor age, sex, ethnicity and CMV serostatus were compiled together with the repertoire data. All discovery cohort repertoires had been generated on a single sequencing platform. Of the roughly 400 genotyped donors, less than 90% were placed in the genetic ancestry cluster associated with self-reported Caucasian donors. In a later genetic analysis, genome-wide SNP genotypes for about three fifths of the roughly 670 donors were used, and that subset was treated as a discovery cohort. Typing coverage differed by locus: A, B, C, DRB1 and DQB1 were typed in roughly 629-640 donors, DQA1 in about 550, DPA1 in some 570, and DPB1 in approximately 450. Paper-wide results and their limitations: A group of highly shared sequence variants was considered likely to be a technical artifact of the sequencing pipeline. Most TCR sequences were seen in very few donors, while some public TCRs were found in many individuals. Some IMGT-functional V segments, including TRBV6-2 and TRBV6-3, could not be told apart with the 87-base-pair reads, so those segments were excluded. Broadly in line with IMGT annotations, most TCR beta V segments showed up in productive rearrangements about 90% or about 30% of the time in an earlier analysis of a few hundred of the donors. In the study, approximately 160 TCR beta chains were listed as associated with cytomegalovirus. Compared with the roughly 720-donor mean, donors in an Asian-associated ancestry cluster had fewer N-insertions in productive TCRs, according to a later genetic analysis. A further reported finding was that TCR beta sequences accurately predicted the HLA-A and HLA-B alleles for most subjects in the first cohort. According to a later analysis, most CMV-associated TCR beta chains appeared to be HLA-restricted, and the HLA associations seemed to be driven largely by CMV exposure. In both the original and validation cohorts, the classifier was reported to diagnose cytomegalovirus status with high specificity and sensitivity. In a later analysis, HLA-associated TCR beta chains were found to be more clonally expanded and to have lower generation probabilities than equally common non-associated chains. CMV serostatus was the only immune exposure information available for the cohort. At a false discovery rate of 0.05, a later analysis linked under 20,000 TCR beta sequences to specific HLA alleles. According to a later analysis, parvovirus B19, influenza, CMV and Epstein-Barr virus appeared linked to several top co-occurrence clusters. Presence/absence analyses assumed roughly uniform sequencing depth across donors, an assumption that may not hold. V-gene and J-gene trimming of TCR beta chains was associated with a missense DCLRE1C variant in a later genetic analysis, and the association was replicated in an independent cohort. Correlated functional status among segregating V segments might reflect linkage disequilibrium, but an unknown experimental factor could not be ruled out. When HLA alleles, especially DR and DQ, strongly co-occurred, TCR associations were difficult to assign to individual alleles. The earlier analysis of 587 of the donors excluded about 16 rarely observed V segments, including chromosome 9 orphons, because counts were too low. Because HLA typing was missing for some donors at each locus, association tests included only the typed subset. In vitro tests confirmed that a few of the cytomegalovirus-associated TCR beta chains recognize cytomegalovirus antigens. This cohort had only TCR beta chains sequenced, and the lack of alpha or paired-chain data limited which features could be detected. The authors suggested that the approach could potentially be generalized to other disease states and immunological phenotypes. According to a later analysis, TCR association rates differed among HLA loci, with DRB1 alleles showing the most associated TCRs and HLA-C alleles showing the fewest.

V loses 4 bases of germline sequence and J loses 9 bases, and the interval between the two ends is 17 bases. According to the germline V gene, CDR1 reads SGHRS and CDR2 reads YFSETQ. The CDR3 sequence holds 14 residues, the cysteine and phenylalanine included. Only CDR3 DNA is held: 42 bases, read in frame from base 1. The cohort consisted of 600 or so healthy bone marrow donors. Cohort members were all nominally healthy when sampled, although unrecorded immune exposures were likely present. The donor was CMV seronegative and was included in the group of a few hundred seronegative cohort members. A peripheral blood sample was collected from each donor, and TCR beta sequencing was performed on peripheral blood mononuclear cells. The Qiagen DNeasy Blood Extraction Kit was used to extract genomic DNA from the blood cell samples. The protocol used for the library was the immunoSEQ multiplex PCR assay. For the multiplex PCR, a mixture combining 60 forward primers for TCR Vbeta segments and 13 reverse primers for TCR Jbeta segments was used. Amplification of the CDR3 region of rearranged TCR beta genes was performed with a multiplex PCR assay on genomic DNA. The amplified TCR beta libraries were sequenced on the Illumina HiSeq System as 87-base-pair reads. On the authors' methods: A later analysis counted tens of millions of unique TCR beta chains across the approximately 700 repertoires, and roughly 10 million of these chains were shared by at least two donors. Raw reads were error-corrected and collapsed into unique sequences with a nearest-neighbor algorithm that merged closely related sequences to remove PCR and sequencing errors. Alignment of CDR3 sequences to IMGT reference sequences was used to assign V, D and J gene segments. For a sequence to be retained, a match of at least six nucleotides to both a V gene segment and a J gene segment was required. A rearrangement was called productive if the CDR3 had no stop codons and remained in frame with V and J, and every other rearrangement was called non-productive. Following IMGT convention, CDR3 was defined as the stretch from the second conserved V-encoded cysteine up to the conserved J-encoded phenylalanine. Sequences without an unambiguous match to a single V gene segment were excluded from the earlier analysis of a few hundred of the donors. In an earlier analysis of more than 500 of the donors, a V segment was called functional when productive rearrangements were above 56.7%, and segregating when the standard deviation between donors exceeded 5%. A statistical classification framework was built for diagnosing cytomegalovirus status from the catalog of TCR beta chain sequences. V and J gene assignment, in a later analysis, came from comparing TCR nucleotide sequences with IMGT/GENE-DB human TR gene sequences. Using the TCRdist pipeline, a later analysis assigned CDR3 sequences along with most-parsimonious VDJ recombination scenarios. In a later analysis, every TCR beta chain was defined by the combination of its CDR3 amino acid sequence and its V-gene family, and reads without a unique V-gene family were dropped. To address suspected cross-contamination and a sequencing artifact, a later analysis removed 550 to 750 highly shared, low-generation-probability nucleotide sequences. A later analysis calculated a clonal expansion index for each public chain from normalized within-repertoire ranks of inferred template counts. Generation probabilities in a later analysis came from a VDJ recombination model fitted to out-of-frame rearrangements, and those results were checked against IGoR. A later analysis scored TCR-TCR, TCR-HLA and TCR-CMV co-occurrence with hypergeometric tests, applying a repertoire-size bias correction to TCR pairs. False discovery rates were estimated in a later analysis by permuting HLA or CMV assignments 20 times. In a later analysis, co-occurring TCRs were grouped using DBSCAN, and TCRdist sequence similarity was added for clustering within HLA-allele-positive subsets. Repertoires with fewer than 30,000 or more than 120,000 public chains were left out of co-occurrence clustering, as were roughly five repertoires with anomalous nucleotide sharing. The table was pulled from immuneACCESS by TCRdb, which kept in-frame rearrangements only. Such tables lose some clones; where checked, under half of the loss comes from unresolved V genes, and the rest has no known cause. V and J calls and clone size come straight from that table; D and trimming were deduced from the DNA. Counted in this sample were around 90,000 clones; 78% of them appeared once. In total, the top ten clones hold 3% to 3.5% of the sample.

As concerns this clone: Its antigen has not been determined. Per-nucleotide qualities are absent, and no much larger clonotype sits a single base away.

This clonotype was sampled from a middle-aged woman in good health and CMV-seronegative. The chain is encoded by TRBV5-1 joined to TRBJ2-1; perhaps TRBD2 is the D gene, with 6 bases matching. The sample taken for sequencing was PBMCs. The CDR3 protein: CASSLSTSSAEQFF. The bases read TGCGCCAGCAGCCTTTCTACTAGCAGTGCTGAGCAGTTCTTC. Reference TRBV5-1 and TRBJ2-1 proteins supply the regions before and after the CDR3; the full variable domain is: KAGVTQTPRYLIKTRGQQVTLSCSPISGHRSVSWYQQTPGQGLQFLFEYFSETQRNKGNFPGRFSGRQFSNSRSEMNVSTLELGDSALYLCASSLSTSSAEQFFGPGTRLTVL.